The rows below give T cell receptor beta chains drawn from one sample of a study of control samples from healthy donors and cancer patients. The data were produced by immunoSEQ multiplex PCR, yet TCRdb's version contains in-frame clones alone and is incomplete. The sample lists 90,000 or so clones, approximately 90% occurring once. Sequenced material: blood. These receptors were taken from a woman aged 45-65 years in good health. CDR3s include the opening cysteine and the closing phenylalanine or tryptophan.

v_gene,j_gene,CDR3aa
TRBV7-9,TRBJ1-2,CASSKTPNYGYTF
TRBV5-1,TRBJ1-1,CASSLRANTEAFF
TRBV10-3,TRBJ1-1,CAIRRGQGNTEAFF
TRBV11-3,TRBJ2-5,CASSRLRGLANQETQYF
TRBV5-4,TRBJ1-2,CASSADGNYGYTF
TRBV6-5,TRBJ2-2,CASSRDRVNTGELFF
TRBV6-5,TRBJ2-7,CASSSTHGTGRGEQYF
TRBV2,TRBJ1-1,CASSETMNTEAFF
TRBV4-1,TRBJ2-5,CASSHVGTGGQETQYF
TRBV7-8,TRBJ1-1,CASSLLRQGEMNTEAFF
TRBV7-9,TRBJ1-1,CASSPQGGITEAFF
TRBV4-3,TRBJ1-6,CASSQDGYSPLHF
TRBV12-5,TRBJ1-5,CASGLWDRVYSNQPQHF
TRBV27,TRBJ2-7,CASSLTSGRAHEQYF
TRBV5-4,TRBJ2-1,CASSLAPTGSPSNYNEQFF
TRBV25-1,TRBJ2-7,CATYEQYF
TRBV5-6,TRBJ2-1,CASSLPQGPYNEQFF
TRBV2,TRBJ2-5,CASREGHLFQETQYF
TRBV7-2,TRBJ2-1,CASSLDGNEQFF
TRBV12-3/TRBV12-4,TRBJ2-6,CAIWQGANVLTF
TRBV6-5,TRBJ1-2,CASRRGTGEGGYTF
TRBV11-3,TRBJ2-7,CASSSLRWAGESGGGEQYF
TRBV6-2/TRBV6-3,TRBJ1-1,CASSRDRGPEAFF
TRBV29-1,TRBJ1-1,CSVDSTGTAASGAFF